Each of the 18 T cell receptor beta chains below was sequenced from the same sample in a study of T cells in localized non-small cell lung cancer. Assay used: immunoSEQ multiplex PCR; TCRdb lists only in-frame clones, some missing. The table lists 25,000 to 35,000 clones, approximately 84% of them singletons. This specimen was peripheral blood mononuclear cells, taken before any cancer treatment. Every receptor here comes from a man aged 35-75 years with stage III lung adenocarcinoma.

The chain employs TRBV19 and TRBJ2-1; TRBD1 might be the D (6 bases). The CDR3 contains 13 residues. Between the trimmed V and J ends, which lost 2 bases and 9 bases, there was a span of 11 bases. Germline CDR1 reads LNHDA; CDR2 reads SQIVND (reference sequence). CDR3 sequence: CASSIQVRGEQFF. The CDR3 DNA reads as TGTGCCAGTAGTATACAGGTCAGGGGTGAGCAGTTCTTC.

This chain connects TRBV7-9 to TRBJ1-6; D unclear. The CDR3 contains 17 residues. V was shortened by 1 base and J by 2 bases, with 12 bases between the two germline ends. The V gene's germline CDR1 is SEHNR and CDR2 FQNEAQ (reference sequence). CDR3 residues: CASSLGTLGAYNSPLHF. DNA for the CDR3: TGTGCCAGCAGCTTAGGGACCCTCGGGGCCTATAATTCACCCCTCCACTTT. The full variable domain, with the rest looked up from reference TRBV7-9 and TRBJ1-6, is DTGVSQNPRHKITKRGQNVTFRCDPISEHNRLYWYRQTLGQGPEFLTYFQNEAQLEKSRLLSDRFSAERPKGSFSTLEIQRTEQGDSAMYLCASSLGTLGAYNSPLHFGNGTRLTVT.

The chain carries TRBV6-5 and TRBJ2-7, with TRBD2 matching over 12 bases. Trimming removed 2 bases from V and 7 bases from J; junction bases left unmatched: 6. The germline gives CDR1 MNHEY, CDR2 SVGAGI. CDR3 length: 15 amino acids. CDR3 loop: CASSYRTSGIYEQYF. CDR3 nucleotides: TGTGCCAGCAGTTACCGGACTAGCGGGATTTATGAGCAGTACTTC.

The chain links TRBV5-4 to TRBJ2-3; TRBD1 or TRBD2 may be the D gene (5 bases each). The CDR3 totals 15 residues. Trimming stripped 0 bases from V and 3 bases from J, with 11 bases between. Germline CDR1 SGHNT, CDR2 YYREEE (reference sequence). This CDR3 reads CASSLGGTGTDTQYF. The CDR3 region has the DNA TGTGCCAGCAGCTTGGGGGGGACCGGAACAGATACGCAGTATTTT.

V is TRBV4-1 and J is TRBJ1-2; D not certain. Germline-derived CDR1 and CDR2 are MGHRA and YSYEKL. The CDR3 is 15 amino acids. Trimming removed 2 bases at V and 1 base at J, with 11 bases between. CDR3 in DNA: TGCGCCAGCAGCCAATTGTCAGGATATAACTATGGCTACACCTTC. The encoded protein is CASSQLSGYNYGYTF.

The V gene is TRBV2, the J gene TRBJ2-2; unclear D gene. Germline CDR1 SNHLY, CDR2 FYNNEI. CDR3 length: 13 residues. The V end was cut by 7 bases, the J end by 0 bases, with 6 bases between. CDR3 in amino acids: CASNTANTGELFF. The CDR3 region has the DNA TGTGCCAGCAACACAGCGAACACCGGGGAGCTGTTTTTT.

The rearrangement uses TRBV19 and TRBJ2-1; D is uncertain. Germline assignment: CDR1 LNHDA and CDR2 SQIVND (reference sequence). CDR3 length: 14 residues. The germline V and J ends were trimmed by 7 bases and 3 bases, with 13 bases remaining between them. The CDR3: CASKERWVYNEQFF. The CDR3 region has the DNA TGTGCCAGTAAAGAAAGGTGGGTCTACAATGAGCAGTTCTTC.

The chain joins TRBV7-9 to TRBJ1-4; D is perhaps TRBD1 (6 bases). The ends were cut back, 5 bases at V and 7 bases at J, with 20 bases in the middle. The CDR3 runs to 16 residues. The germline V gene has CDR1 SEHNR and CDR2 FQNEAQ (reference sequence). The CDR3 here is CASSRSLQGRFEKLFF. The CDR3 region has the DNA TGTGCCAGCAGCCGAAGCCTACAGGGTCGTTTTGAAAAACTGTTTTTT.

The CDR3: CASSFSRGLIYEQYF. The CDR3, as DNA: TGTGCCAGCAGTTTTTCCAGGGGACTAATCTACGAGCAGTACTTC. This chain joins TRBV27 and TRBJ2-7; TRBD2 might be the D (7 bases). Trimming stripped 3 bases from V and 3 bases from J, with 15 bases between. The germline CDR1 and CDR2 sequences are MNHEY and SMNVEV (reference sequence). This CDR3 is 15 amino acids long.

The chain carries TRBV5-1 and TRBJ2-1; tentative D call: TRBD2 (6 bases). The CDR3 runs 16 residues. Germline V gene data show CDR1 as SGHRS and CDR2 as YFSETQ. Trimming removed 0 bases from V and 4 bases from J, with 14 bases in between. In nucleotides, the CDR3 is TGCGCCAGCAGCTTGGCCTATGCGGAGGGATACAATGAGCAGTTCTTC. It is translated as CASSLAYAEGYNEQFF.

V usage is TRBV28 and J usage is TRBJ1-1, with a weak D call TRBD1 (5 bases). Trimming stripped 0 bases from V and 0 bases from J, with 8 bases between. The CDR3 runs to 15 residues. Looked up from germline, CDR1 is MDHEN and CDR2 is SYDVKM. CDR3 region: CASSLWGTLNTEAFF. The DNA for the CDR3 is TGTGCCAGCAGTTTATGGGGGACCCTGAACACTGAAGCTTTCTTT.

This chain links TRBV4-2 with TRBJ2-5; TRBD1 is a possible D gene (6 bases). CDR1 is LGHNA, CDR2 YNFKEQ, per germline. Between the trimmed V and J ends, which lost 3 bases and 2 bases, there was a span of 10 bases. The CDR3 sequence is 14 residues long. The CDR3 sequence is CASSHGTSQETQYF. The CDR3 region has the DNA TGTGCCAGCAGCCATGGGACATCTCAAGAGACCCAGTACTTC.

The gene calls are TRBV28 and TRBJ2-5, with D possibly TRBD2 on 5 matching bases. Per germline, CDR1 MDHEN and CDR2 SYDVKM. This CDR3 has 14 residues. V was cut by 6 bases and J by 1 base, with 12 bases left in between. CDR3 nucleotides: TGTGCCAGCAGCGGATGGGGAGCCCAAGAGACCCAGTACTTC. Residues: CASSGWGAQETQYF.

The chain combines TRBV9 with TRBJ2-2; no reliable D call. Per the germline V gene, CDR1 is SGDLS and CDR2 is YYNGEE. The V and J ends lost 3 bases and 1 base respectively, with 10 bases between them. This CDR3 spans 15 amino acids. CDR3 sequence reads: CASSDDGKNTGELFF. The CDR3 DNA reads TGTGCCAGCAGCGACGACGGAAAGAACACCGGGGAGCTGTTTTTT.

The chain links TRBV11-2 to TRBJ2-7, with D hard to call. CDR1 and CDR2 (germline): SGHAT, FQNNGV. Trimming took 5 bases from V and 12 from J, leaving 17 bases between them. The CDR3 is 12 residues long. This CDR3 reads CASSLEDATRYF. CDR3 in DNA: TGTGCCAGCAGCCTTGAAGACGCAACGCGGTACTTC.

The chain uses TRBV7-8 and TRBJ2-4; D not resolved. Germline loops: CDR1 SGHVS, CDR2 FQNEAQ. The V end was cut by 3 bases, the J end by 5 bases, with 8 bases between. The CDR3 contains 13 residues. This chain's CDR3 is CASSLGSQNIQYF. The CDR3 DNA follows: TGTGCCAGCAGCTTGGGCAGTCAAAACATTCAGTACTTC.

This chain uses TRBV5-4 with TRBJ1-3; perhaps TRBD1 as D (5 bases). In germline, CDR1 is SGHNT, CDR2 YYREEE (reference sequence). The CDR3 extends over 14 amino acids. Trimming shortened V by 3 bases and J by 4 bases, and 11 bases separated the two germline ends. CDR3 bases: TGTGCCAGCAGCTCCGGGACCCTCGGAAACACCATATATTTT. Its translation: CASSSGTLGNTIYF.

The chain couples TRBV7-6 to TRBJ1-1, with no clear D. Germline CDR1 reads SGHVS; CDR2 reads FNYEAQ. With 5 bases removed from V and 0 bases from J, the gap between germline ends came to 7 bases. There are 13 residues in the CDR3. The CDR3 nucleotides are TGTGCCAGCAGCCAAGACATGAACACTGAAGCTTTCTTT. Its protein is CASSQDMNTEAFF.